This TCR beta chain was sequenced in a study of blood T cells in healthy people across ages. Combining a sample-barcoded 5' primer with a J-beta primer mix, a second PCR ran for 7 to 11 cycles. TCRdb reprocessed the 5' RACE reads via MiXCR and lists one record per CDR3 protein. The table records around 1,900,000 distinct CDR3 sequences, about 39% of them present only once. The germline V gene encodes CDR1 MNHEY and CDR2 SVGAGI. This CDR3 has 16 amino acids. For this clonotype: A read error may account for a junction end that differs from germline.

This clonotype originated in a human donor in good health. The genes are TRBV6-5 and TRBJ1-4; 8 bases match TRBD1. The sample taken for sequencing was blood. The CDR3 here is CASSYQGAATNEELFF. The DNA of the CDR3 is TGTGCCAGCAGTTATCAGGGGGCAGCAACTAATGAAGAACTGTTTTTT.